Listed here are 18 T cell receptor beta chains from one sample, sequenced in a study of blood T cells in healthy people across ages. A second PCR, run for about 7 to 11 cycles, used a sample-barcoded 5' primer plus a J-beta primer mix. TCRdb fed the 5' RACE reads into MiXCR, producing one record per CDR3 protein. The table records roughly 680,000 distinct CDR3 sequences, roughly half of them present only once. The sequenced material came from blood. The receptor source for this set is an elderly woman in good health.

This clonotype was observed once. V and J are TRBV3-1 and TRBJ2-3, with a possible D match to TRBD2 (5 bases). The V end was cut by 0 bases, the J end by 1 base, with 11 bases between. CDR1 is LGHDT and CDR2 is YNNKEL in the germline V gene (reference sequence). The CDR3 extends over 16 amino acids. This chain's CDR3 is CASSQERIGGTDTQYF. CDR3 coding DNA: TGTGCCAGCAGCCAAGAGAGGATCGGGGGCACAGATACGCAGTATTTT.

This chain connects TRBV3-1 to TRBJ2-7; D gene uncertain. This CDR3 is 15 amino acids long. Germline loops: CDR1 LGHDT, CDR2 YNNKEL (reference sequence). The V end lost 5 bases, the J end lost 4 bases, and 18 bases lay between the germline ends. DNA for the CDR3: TGTGCCAGCAGCTTAGAGAGACAATTTTTTTACGAGCAGTACTTC. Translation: CASSLERQFFYEQYF.

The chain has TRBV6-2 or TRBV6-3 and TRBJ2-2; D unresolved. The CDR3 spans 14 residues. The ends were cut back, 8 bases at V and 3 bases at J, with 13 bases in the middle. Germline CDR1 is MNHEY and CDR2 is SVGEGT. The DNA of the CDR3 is TGTGCCAGCTCCGGAGCTATTCACACCGGGGAGCTGTTTTTT. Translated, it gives CASSGAIHTGELFF.

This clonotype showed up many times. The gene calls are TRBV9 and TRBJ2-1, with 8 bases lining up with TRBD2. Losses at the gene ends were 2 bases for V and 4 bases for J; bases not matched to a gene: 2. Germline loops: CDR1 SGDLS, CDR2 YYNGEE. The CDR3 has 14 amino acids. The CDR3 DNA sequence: TGTGCCAGCAGCGTCGGGGGGGTTTACAATGAGCAGTTCTTC. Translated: CASSVGGVYNEQFF. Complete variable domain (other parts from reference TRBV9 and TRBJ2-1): DSGVTQTPKHLITATGQRVTLRCSPRSGDLSVYWYQQSLDQGLQFLIQYYNGEERAKGNILERFSAQQFPDLHSELNLSSLELGDSALYFCASSVGGVYNEQFFGPGTRLTVL.

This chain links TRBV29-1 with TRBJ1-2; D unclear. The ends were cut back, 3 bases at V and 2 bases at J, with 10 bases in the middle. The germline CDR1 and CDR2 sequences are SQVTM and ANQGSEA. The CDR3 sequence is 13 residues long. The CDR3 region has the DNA TGCAGCGTTGAGCGCCAGGCCAACTATGGCTACACCTTC. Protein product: CSVERQANYGYTF.

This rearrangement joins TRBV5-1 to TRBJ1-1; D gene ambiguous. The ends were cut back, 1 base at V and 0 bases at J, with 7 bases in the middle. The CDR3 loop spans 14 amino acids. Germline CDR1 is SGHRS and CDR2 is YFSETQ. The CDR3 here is CASSLTELNTEAFF. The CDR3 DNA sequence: TGCGCCAGCAGCTTGACCGAGCTGAACACTGAAGCTTTCTTT.

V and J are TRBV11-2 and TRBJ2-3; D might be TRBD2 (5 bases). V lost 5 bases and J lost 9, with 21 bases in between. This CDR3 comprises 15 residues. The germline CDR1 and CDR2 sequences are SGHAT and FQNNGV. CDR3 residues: CASSQRPGELETQYF. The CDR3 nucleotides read TGTGCCAGCAGCCAAAGGCCCGGGGAACTAGAGACGCAGTATTTT.

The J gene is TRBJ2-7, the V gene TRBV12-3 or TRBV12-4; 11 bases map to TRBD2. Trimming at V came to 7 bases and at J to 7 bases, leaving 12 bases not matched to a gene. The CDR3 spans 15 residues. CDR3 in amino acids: CASKMTSGAYNEQYF. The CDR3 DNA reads TGTGCCAGCAAAATGACTAGCGGGGCCTACAATGAGCAGTACTTC.

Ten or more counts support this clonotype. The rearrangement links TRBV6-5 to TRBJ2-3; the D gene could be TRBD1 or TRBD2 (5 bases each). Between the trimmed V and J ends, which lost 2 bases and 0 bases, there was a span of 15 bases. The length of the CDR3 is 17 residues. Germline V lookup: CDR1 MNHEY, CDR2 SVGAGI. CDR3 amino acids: CASSYRGRGASTDTQYF. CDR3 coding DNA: TGTGCCAGCAGTTACCGCGGTCGGGGCGCCAGCACAGATACGCAGTATTTT.

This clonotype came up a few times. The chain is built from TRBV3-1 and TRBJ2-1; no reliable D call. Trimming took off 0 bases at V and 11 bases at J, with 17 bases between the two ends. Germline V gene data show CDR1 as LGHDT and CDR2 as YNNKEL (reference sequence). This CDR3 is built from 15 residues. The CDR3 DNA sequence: TGTGCCAGCAGCCAAGACTTGGTAGGAAGACTCAAGCAGTTCTTC. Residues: CASSQDLVGRLKQFF.

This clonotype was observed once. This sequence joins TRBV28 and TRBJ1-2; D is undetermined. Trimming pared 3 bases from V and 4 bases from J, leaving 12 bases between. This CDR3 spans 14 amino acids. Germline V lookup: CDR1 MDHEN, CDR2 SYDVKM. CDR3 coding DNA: TGTGCCAGCAGTTTCCCCGGGCCACTCTATGGCTACACCTTC. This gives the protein CASSFPGPLYGYTF.

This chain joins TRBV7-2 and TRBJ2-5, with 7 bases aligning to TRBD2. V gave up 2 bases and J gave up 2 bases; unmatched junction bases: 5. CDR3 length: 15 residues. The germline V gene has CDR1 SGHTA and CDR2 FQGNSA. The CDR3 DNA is TGTGCCAGCAGCTTAAGGGGAGGGCGGCAAGAGACCCAGTACTTC. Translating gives CASSLRGGRQETQYF.

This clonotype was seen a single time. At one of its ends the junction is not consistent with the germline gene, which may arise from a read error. The CDR3 nucleotides are TGCGCCAGCAGCCAAGAGGCAGGGGGCGGCTCTGGGGCCAGCGTCCTGACTTTC. Translation gives CASSQEAGGGSGASVLTF. The chain has TRBV4-3 and TRBJ2-6; 8 bases are shared with TRBD1. The CDR3 runs to 18 residues. Germline assignment: CDR1 LGHNA and CDR2 YSLEER.

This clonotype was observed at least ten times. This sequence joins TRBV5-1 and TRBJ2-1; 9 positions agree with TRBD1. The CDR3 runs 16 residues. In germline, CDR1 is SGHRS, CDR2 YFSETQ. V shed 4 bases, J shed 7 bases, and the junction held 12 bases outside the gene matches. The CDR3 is CASSPRPGQGMNEQFF. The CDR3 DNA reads TGCGCCAGCAGCCCACGACCGGGACAGGGAATGAATGAGCAGTTCTTC.

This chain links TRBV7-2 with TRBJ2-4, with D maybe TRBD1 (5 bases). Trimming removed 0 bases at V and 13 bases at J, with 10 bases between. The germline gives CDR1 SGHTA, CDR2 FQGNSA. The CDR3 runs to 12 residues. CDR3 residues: CASSLAKGRQYF. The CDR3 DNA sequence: TGTGCCAGCAGCTTAGCGAAGGGGCGGCAGTACTTC.

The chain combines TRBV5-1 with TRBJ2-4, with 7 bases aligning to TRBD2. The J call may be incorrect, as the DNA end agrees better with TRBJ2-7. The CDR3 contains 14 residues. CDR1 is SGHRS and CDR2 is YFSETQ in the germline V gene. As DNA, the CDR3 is TGCGCCAGCAGTCGGGGGGAGATCGGGTACGAGCAGTACTTC. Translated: CASSRGEIGYEQYF.

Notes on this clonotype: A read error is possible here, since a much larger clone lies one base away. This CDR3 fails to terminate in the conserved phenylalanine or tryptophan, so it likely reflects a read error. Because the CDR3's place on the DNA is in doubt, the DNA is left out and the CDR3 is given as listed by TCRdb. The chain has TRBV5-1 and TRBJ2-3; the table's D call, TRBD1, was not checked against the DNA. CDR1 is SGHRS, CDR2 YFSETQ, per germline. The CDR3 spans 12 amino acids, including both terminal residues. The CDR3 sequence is CASSSGQGTQYL.

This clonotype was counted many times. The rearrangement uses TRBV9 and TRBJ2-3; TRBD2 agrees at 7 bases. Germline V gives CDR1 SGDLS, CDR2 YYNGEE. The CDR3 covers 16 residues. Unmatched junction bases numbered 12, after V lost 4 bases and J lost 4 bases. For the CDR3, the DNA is TGTGCCAGCAGCCCAGGGACTACCATCCGCCCAGATACGCAGTATTTT. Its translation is CASSPGTTIRPDTQYF.